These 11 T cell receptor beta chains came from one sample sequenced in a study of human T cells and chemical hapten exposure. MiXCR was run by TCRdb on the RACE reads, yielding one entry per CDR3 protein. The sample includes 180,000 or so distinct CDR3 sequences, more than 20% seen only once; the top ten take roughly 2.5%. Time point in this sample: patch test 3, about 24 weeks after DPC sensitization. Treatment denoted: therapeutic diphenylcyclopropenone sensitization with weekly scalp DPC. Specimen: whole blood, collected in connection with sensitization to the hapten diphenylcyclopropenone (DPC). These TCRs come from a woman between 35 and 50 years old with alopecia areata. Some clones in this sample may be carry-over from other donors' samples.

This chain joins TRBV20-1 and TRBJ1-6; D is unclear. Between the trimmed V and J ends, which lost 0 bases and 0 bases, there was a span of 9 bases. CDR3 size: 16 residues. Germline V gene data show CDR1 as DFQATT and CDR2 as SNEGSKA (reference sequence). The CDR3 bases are TGCAGTGCTAGAGACCGCTCCCGCTCCTATAATTCACCCCTCCACTTT. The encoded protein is CSARDRSRSYNSPLHF.

The CDR3 sequence is CSARVVGSPDTEAFF. Written as DNA, the CDR3 is TGCAGTGCTAGAGTCGTAGGTTCTCCGGACACTGAAGCTTTCTTT. The rearrangement joins TRBV20-1 to TRBJ1-1; no definite D call. This CDR3 comprises 15 residues. CDR1 is DFQATT, CDR2 SNEGSKA, per germline (reference sequence). Trimming pared 1 base from V and 3 bases from J, leaving 15 bases between.

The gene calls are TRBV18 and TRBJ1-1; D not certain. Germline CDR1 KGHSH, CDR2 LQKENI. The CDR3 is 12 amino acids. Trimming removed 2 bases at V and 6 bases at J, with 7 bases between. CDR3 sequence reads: CASSPRIAEAFF. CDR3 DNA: TGTGCCAGCTCACCAAGGATCGCTGAAGCTTTCTTT.

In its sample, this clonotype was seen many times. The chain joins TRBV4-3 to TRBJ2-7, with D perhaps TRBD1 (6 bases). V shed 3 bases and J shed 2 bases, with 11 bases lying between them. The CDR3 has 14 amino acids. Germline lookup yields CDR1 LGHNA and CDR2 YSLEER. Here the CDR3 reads CASSHATGTYEQYF. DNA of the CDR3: TGCGCCAGCAGCCATGCGACAGGAACCTACGAGCAGTACTTC.

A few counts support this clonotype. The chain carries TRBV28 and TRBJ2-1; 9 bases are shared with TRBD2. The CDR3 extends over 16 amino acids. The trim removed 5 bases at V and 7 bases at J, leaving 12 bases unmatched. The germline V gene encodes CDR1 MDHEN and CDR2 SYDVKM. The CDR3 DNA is TGTGCCAGCAGTCCGCCGGGACTAGCCCTTTGGAATGAGCAGTTCTTC. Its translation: CASSPPGLALWNEQFF.

The CDR3 is CASSIGQGQETQYF. CDR3 bases: TGCGCCAGCAGCATCGGACAGGGCCAAGAGACCCAGTACTTC. The chain employs TRBV5-1 and TRBJ2-5; 8 bases align to TRBD1. The germline gives CDR1 SGHRS, CDR2 YFSETQ. V shed 4 bases and J 1 base; nucleotides not matched to a gene: 3. CDR3 length equals 14 residues.

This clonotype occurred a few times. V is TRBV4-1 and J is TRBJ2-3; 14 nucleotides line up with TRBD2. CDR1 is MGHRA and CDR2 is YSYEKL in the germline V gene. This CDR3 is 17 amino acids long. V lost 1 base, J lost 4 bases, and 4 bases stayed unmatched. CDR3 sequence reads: CASSQGMGLAGADTQYF. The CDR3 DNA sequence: TGCGCCAGCAGCCAAGGGATGGGACTAGCGGGAGCAGATACGCAGTATTTT.

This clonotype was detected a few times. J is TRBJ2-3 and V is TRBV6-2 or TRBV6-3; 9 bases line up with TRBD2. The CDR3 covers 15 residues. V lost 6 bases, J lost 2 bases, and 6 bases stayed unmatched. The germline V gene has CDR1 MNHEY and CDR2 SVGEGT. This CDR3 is CASRLRLADTDTQYF. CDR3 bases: TGTGCCAGCAGACTAAGACTAGCGGACACAGATACGCAGTATTTT.

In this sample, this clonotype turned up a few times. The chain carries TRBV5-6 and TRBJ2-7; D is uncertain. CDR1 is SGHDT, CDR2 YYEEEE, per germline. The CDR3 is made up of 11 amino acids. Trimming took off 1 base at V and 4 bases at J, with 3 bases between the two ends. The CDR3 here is CASSLWYEQYF. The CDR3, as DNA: TGTGCCAGCAGCTTGTGGTACGAGCAGTACTTC.

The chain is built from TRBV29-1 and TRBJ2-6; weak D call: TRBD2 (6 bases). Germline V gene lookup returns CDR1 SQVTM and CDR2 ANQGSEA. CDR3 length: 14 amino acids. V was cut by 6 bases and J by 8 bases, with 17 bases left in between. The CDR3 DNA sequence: TGCAGCGTCCGCGGGACCCCTAAAACCAACGTCCTGACTTTC. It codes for CSVRGTPKTNVLTF. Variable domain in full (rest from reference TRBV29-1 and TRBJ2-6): SAVISQKPSRDICQRGTSLTIQCQVDSQVTMMFWYRQQPGQSLTLIATANQGSEATYESGFVIDKFPISRPNLTFSTLTVSNMSPEDSSIYLCSVRGTPKTNVLTFGAGSRLTVL.

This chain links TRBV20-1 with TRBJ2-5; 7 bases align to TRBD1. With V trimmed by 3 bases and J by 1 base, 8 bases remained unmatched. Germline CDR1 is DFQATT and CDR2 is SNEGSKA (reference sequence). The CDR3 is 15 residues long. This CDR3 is CSASGLGQSQETQYF. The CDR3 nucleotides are TGCAGTGCTAGTGGTCTGGGACAGTCCCAAGAGACCCAGTACTTC.